These T cell receptor beta chains were read from a single sample in a study of cytomegalovirus exposure and HLA in healthy donors. Sequencing was performed with immunoSEQ multiplex PCR; in TCRdb, only in-frame clones are kept and a portion is missing. The sample shows approximately 100,000 clones, 90% to 95% of them seen only once. Sample: PBMCs. Receptors were obtained from a woman aged 30 to 39 in good health and CMV-seropositive. Both conserved end residues are part of each CDR3.

V gene: TRBV7-9; J gene: TRBJ1-1; CDR3 protein: CASSSRGGDTEAFF
V gene: TRBV28; J gene: TRBJ2-7; CDR3 protein: CASSFWDRGGEQYF
V gene: TRBV4-3; J gene: TRBJ1-2; CDR3 protein: CASSLTGQFYGYTF
V gene: TRBV6-5; J gene: TRBJ1-5; CDR3 protein: CASSYPGGNQPQHF
V gene: TRBV5-1; J gene: TRBJ2-1; CDR3 protein: CASSGGAGRSSYNEQFF
V gene: TRBV21-1; J gene: TRBJ1-3; CDR3 protein: CASSKAAQNSGNTIYF
V gene: TRBV27; J gene: TRBJ1-2; CDR3 protein: CASRSGTGVYGYTF
V gene: TRBV7-9; J gene: TRBJ1-1; CDR3 protein: CASSYTGDTEAFF
V gene: TRBV7-9; J gene: TRBJ2-7; CDR3 protein: CASSYHGSSYEQYF
V gene: TRBV7-2; J gene: TRBJ1-1; CDR3 protein: CASSLVREGTEAFF
V gene: TRBV5-6; J gene: TRBJ2-1; CDR3 protein: CASSLSGELYNEQFF
V gene: TRBV11-2; J gene: TRBJ1-1; CDR3 protein: CASRSHSGTGVMGFF
V gene: TRBV18; J gene: TRBJ2-7; CDR3 protein: CASSPRDRVGEQYF
V gene: TRBV6-5; J gene: TRBJ2-7; CDR3 protein: CASSRGLRYEQYF
V gene: TRBV30; J gene: TRBJ1-5; CDR3 protein: CAWSRDNSNQPQHF
V gene: TRBV19; J gene: TRBJ2-1; CDR3 protein: CASSIDPSSYNEQFF
V gene: TRBV20-1; J gene: TRBJ1-1; CDR3 protein: CSARREREAFF
V gene: TRBV5-5; J gene: TRBJ2-1; CDR3 protein: CASSKAGSSYNEQFF
V gene: TRBV4-2; J gene: TRBJ1-2; CDR3 protein: CASSQTGGRGYTF
V gene: TRBV4-3; J gene: TRBJ1-4; CDR3 protein: CASSQGRAEKLFF
V gene: TRBV19; J gene: TRBJ2-5; CDR3 protein: CASRDSGSRETQYF
V gene: TRBV6-6; J gene: TRBJ1-2; CDR3 protein: CASSYSQGSYYGYTF
V gene: TRBV30; J gene: TRBJ2-7; CDR3 protein: CAWSVTTRPTSEQYF
V gene: TRBV5-5; J gene: TRBJ2-7; CDR3 protein: CASSLARLYEQYF